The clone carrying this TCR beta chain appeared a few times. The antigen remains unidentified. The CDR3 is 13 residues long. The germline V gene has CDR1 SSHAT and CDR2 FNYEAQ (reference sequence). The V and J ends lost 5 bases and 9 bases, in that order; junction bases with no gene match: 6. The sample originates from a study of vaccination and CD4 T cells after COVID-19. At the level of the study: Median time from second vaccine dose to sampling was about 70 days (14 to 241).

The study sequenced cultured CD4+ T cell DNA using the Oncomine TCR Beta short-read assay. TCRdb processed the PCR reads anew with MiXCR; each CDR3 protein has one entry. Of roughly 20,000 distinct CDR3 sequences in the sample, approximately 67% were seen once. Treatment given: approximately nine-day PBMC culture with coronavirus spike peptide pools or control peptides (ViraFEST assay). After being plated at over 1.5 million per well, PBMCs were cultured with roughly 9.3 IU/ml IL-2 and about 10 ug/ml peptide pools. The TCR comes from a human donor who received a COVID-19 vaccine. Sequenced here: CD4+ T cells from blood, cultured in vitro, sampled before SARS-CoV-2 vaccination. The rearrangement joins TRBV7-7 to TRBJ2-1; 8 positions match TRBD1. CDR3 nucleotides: TGTGCCAGCAGCATCGGACAGGGCGGTGAGCAGTTCTTC. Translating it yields CASSIGQGGEQFF.